Following are 2 T cell receptor beta chains from one sample sequenced in a study of blood T cell repertoires in COVID-19. Clones were sequenced by immunoSEQ multiplex PCR, and TCRdb holds only the in-frame ones, with some missing. The sample includes 250,000 or so clones, roughly 83% of them seen just once. Material for sequencing was peripheral blood. These receptor sequences come from an elderly man with acute or convalescent COVID-19.

The chain is built from TRBV19 and TRBJ1-4; 8 nucleotides agree with TRBD1. The CDR3 has 12 residues. Germline values: CDR1 LNHDA, CDR2 SQIVND (reference sequence). V was pared by 7 bases and J by 7 bases, with 2 bases of the junction left unmatched. CDR3 in amino acids: CASKGTGEKLFF. CDR3 DNA sequence: TGTGCCAGTAAGGGGACAGGTGAAAAACTGTTTTTT.

The rearrangement links TRBV4-1 to TRBJ1-4; the match to TRBD1 covers 7 bases. The CDR3 covers 17 residues. V lost 4 bases to trimming and J lost 8 bases; unmatched junction nucleotides: 16. CDR1 MGHRA and CDR2 YSYEKL come from the germline V gene. In DNA form, the CDR3 reads TGCGCCAGCAGCCCTCGGGAGAAGGGGGCGCCCGGGGAAAAACTGTTTTTT. It yields the protein CASSPREKGAPGEKLFF.